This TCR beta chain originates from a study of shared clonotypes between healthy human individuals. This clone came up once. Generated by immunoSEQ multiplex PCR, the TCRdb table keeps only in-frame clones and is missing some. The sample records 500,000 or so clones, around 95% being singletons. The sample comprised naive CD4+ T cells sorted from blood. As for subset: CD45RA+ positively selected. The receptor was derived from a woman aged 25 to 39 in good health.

The CDR3 spells CASSLQKTSGADNEQFF. Here the CDR3 DNA reads TGCGCCAGCAGCTTGCAAAAGACTAGCGGGGCTGACAATGAGCAGTTCTTC. The chain couples TRBV5-1 to TRBJ2-1; 11 bases map to TRBD2. The V segment lost 1 base and the J segment 5 bases; nucleotides outside the gene matches: 8. Germline V CDR1 and CDR2: SGHRS, YFSETQ. There are 17 residues in the CDR3.